One and the same sample provided the 8 T cell receptor beta chains below, sequenced in a study of T cell responses to AZD1222 COVID-19 vaccine (dated by TCRdb to about 2021). The label giving this sample's time point can be read as: baseline before first vaccination. Read against the paper, the sample's treatment or condition label means: meningococcal conjugate vaccine given as trial control. Library creation used the immunoSEQ multiplex PCR assay. Imported from immuneACCESS, the table was reduced by TCRdb to in-frame sequences with V and J called. These copies leave out some clones; in studies compared against another copy, an unresolved V gene accounts for under half, and the cause of the remainder is not known. Present in this sample are about 110,000 clones, approximately 89% of which were seen just once. About 3% of the sample goes to the ten largest clones. The sample here was peripheral blood, taken on day 0 of MenACWY control vaccination. The receptors originated from an adult in good health.

The CDR3 region is CASSLAQTTSTDTQYF. The DNA of the CDR3 is TGTGCCAGCAGCTTGGCGCAAACAACTAGCACAGATACGCAGTATTTT. The J gene is TRBJ2-3, the V gene TRBV5-4; unclear D gene. Between the trimmed V and J ends, which lost 0 bases and 0 bases, there was a span of 11 bases. In germline, CDR1 is SGHNT, CDR2 YYREEE (reference sequence). CDR3 length equals 16 residues.

The chain has TRBV2 and TRBJ1-4; 8 positions match TRBD1. The ends lost 4 bases at V and 4 bases at J; junction bases unmatched: 8. This CDR3 spans 16 amino acids. Germline V gene data show CDR1 as SNHLY and CDR2 as FYNNEI. The CDR3 bases are TGTGCCAGCAGTGGTTGGGGACAGGCCTTTAATGAAAAACTGTTTTTT. Protein sequence: CASSGWGQAFNEKLFF.

J is TRBJ1-1 and V is TRBV30; D is uncertain. CDR1 is GTSNPN and CDR2 is SVGIG in the germline V gene (reference sequence). The V gene lost 3 bases and the J gene lost 0 bases, with 8 bases spanning the gap. The CDR3 has 13 residues. The CDR3 here is CAWSEHLNTEAFF. For the CDR3, the DNA is TGTGCCTGGAGCGAACATTTGAACACTGAAGCTTTCTTT.

This rearrangement joins TRBV18 to TRBJ2-3; tentative D call: TRBD2 (6 bases). Trimming removed 0 bases at V and 4 bases at J, with 11 bases between. The CDR3 length is 15 residues. Germline CDR1 KGHSH, CDR2 LQKENI. The CDR3: CASSPPQGGSDTQYF. The DNA for the CDR3 is TGTGCCAGCTCACCACCGCAGGGAGGATCAGATACGCAGTATTTT.

The chain couples TRBV23-1 to TRBJ1-2; D not certain. TRBV23-1 is marked as an open reading frame, function uncertain. The CDR3 spans 12 residues. V was trimmed by 0 bases and J by 5 bases, leaving 4 bases between them. CDR3 region: CASSQSRYGYTF. As DNA, the CDR3 is TGCGCCAGCAGTCAATCTAGGTATGGCTACACCTTC.

The chain joins TRBV4-3 to TRBJ1-5; D remains ambiguous. The CDR3 runs 13 residues. Germline CDR1 is LGHNA and CDR2 is YSLEER. V lost 2 bases and J lost 7, with 9 bases in between. The CDR3 DNA is TGCGCCAGCAGCCAATACGCGGGCCAGCCCCAGCATTTT. It codes for CASSQYAGQPQHF.

The chain has TRBV5-4 and TRBJ2-3; TRBD1 matches 8 bases. After removal of 4 bases from V and 0 bases from J, the junction contained 4 bases not matched to a gene. The CDR3 has 15 amino acids. Germline CDR1 and CDR2: SGHNT and YYREEE (reference sequence). The CDR3 nucleotides read TGTGCCAGCAGCGCAGGGGGCACTAGCACAGATACGCAGTATTTT. Translation: CASSAGGTSTDTQYF.

The rearrangement uses TRBV6-6 and TRBJ2-2; unclear D gene. CDR1 is MNHNY and CDR2 is SVGAGI in the germline V gene (reference sequence). Trimming took off 5 bases at V and 6 bases at J, with 13 bases between the two ends. The CDR3 contains 14 residues. This CDR3 is CASSHRQAAGELFF. CDR3 in DNA: TGTGCCAGCAGTCACCGTCAGGCGGCCGGGGAGCTGTTTTTT.